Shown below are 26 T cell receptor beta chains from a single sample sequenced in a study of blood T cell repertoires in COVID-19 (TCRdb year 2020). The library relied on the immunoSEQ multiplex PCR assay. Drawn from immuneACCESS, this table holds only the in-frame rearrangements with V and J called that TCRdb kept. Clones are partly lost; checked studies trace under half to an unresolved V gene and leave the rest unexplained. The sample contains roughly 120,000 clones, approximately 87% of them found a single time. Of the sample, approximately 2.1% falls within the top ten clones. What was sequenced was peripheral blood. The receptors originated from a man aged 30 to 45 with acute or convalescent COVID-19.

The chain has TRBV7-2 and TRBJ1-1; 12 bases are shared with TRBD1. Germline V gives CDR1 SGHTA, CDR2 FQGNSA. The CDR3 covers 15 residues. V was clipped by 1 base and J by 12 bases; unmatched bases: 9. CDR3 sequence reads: CASSLEGGTGGLTFF. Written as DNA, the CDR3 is TGTGCCAGCAGCTTAGAGGGGGGGACAGGGGGCCTTACTTTCTTT.

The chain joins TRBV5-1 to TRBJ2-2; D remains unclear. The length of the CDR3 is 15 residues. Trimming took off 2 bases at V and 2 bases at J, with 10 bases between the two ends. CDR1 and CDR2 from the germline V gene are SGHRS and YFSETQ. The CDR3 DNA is TGCGCCAGCAGCTTTGGTCCTACTAACACCGGGGAGCTGTTTTTT. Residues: CASSFGPTNTGELFF.

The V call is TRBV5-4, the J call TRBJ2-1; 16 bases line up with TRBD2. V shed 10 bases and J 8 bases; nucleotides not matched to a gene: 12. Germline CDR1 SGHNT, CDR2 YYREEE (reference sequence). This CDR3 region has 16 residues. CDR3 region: CAGAPGGTSGRDEQFF. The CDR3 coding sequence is TGTGCCGGCGCTCCCGGCGGGACTAGCGGGAGGGATGAGCAGTTCTTC.

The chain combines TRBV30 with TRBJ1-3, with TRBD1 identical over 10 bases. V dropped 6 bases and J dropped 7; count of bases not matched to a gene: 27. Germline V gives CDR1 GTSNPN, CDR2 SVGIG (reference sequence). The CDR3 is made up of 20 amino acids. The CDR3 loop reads CACIPTGDRGNFFSRNTIYF. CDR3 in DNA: TGTGCCTGTATACCCACCGGGGACAGGGGAAACTTTTTTTCTCGGAACACCATATATTTT.

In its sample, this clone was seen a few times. In DNA, the CDR3 is TGTGCCAGCAGCCAAGGGGGGCTGGGAACCGGGGAGCTGTTTTTT. This codes for CASSQGGLGTGELFF. The genes are TRBV14 and TRBJ2-2, with D possibly matching TRBD1 (6 bases). V dropped 1 base and J dropped 5 bases, with 11 bases sitting between them. Per the germline V gene, CDR1 is SGHDN and CDR2 is FVKESK. This CDR3 is 15 amino acids long.

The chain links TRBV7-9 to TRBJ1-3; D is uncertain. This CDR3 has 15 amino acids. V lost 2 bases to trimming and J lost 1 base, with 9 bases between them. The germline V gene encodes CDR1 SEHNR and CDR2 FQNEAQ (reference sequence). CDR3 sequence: CASSLLDISGNTIYF. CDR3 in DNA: TGTGCCAGCAGCTTATTAGATATTTCTGGAAACACCATATATTTT. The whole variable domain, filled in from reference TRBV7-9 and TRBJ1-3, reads DTGVSQNPRHKITKRGQNVTFRCDPISEHNRLYWYRQTLGQGPEFLTYFQNEAQLEKSRLLSDRFSAERPKGSFSTLEIQRTEQGDSAMYLCASSLLDISGNTIYFGEGSWLTVV.

DNA of the CDR3: TGTGCCAGCAGCGTATCAGGGGCAACGAACACCGGGGAGCTGTTTTTT. It specifies CASSVSGATNTGELFF. The genes are TRBV9 and TRBJ2-2; D perhaps matches TRBD1 (6 bases). The CDR3 runs 16 residues. The germline gives CDR1 SGDLS, CDR2 YYNGEE. Trimming stripped 1 base from V and 0 bases from J, with 10 bases between.

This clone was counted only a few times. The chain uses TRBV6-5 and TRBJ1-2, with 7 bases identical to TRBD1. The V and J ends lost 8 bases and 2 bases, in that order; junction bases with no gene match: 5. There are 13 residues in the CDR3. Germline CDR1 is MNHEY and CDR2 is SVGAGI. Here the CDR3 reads CASSRDSNYGYTF. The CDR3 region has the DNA TGTGCCAGCTCCAGGGACAGCAACTATGGCTACACCTTC.

The CDR3: CASSIIGTPRSNQPQHF. The CDR3 nucleotides read TGTGCCAGTAGTATCATCGGCACCCCGCGGAGCAATCAGCCCCAGCATTTT. The J gene is TRBJ1-5, the V gene TRBV19; D gene unclear. CDR1 is LNHDA and CDR2 is SQIVND in the germline V gene (reference sequence). V lost 3 bases to trimming and J lost 1 base, with 16 bases between them. The CDR3 totals 17 residues.

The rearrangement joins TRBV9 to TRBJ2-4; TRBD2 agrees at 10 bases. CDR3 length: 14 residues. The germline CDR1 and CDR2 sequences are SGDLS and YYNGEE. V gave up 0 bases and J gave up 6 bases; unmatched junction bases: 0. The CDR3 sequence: CASSVGLAGNIQYF. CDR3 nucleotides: TGTGCCAGCAGCGTAGGACTAGCGGGAAACATTCAGTACTTC.

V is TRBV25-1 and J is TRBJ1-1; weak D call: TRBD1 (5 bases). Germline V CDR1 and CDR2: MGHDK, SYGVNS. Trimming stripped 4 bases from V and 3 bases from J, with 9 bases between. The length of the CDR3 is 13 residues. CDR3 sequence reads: CASSGGTYTEAFF. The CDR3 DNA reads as TGTGCCAGCAGTGGCGGGACCTACACTGAAGCTTTCTTT.

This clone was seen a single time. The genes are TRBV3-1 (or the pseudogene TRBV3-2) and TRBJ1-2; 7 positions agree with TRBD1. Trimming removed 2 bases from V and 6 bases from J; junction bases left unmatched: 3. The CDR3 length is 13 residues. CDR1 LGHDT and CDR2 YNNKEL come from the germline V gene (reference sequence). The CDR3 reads CASSQSTGDGYTF. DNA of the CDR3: TGTGCCAGCAGCCAAAGCACAGGGGATGGCTACACCTTC.

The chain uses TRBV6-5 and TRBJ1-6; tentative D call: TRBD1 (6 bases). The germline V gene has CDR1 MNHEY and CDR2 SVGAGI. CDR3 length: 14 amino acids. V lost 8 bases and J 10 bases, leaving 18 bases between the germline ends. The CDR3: CASEFGQGHSPLHF. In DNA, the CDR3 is TGTGCCAGCGAATTTGGGCAGGGGCACTCACCCCTCCACTTT.

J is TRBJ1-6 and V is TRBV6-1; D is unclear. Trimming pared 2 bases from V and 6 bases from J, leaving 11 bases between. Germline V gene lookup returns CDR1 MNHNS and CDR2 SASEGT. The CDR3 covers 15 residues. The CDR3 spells CASSEQSNPNSPLHF. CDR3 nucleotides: TGTGCCAGCAGTGAACAGTCGAACCCTAATTCACCCCTCCACTTT.

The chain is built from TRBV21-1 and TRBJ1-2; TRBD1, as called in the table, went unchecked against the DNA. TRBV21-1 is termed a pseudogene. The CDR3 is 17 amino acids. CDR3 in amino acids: CASSKKKGGPALYGYTF. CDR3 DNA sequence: TGTGCCAGCAGCAAAAAGAAAGGTGGGCCGGCCCTCTATGGCTACACCTTC.

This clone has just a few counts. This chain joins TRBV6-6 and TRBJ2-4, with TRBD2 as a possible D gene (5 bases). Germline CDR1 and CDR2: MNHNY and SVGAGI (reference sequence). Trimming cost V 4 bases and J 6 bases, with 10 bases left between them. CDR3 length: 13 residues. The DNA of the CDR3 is TGTGCCAGCAGTTTGAAGGGAGTAAACATTCAGTACTTC. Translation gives CASSLKGVNIQYF.

Here the CDR3 DNA reads TGCAGCGTTGAAGATCGTGAAAAACTGTTTTTT. Amino acids: CSVEDREKLFF. The rearrangement joins TRBV29-1 to TRBJ1-4; D remains ambiguous. Between the trimmed V and J ends, which lost 0 bases and 7 bases, there was a span of 3 bases. CDR1 SQVTM and CDR2 ANQGSEA come from the germline V gene. The CDR3 spans 11 residues. Combining the CDR3 with reference TRBV29-1 and TRBJ1-4 gives the whole variable domain SAVISQKPSRDICQRGTSLTIQCQVDSQVTMMFWYRQQPGQSLTLIATANQGSEATYESGFVIDKFPISRPNLTFSTLTVSNMSPEDSSIYLCSVEDREKLFFGSGTQLSVL.

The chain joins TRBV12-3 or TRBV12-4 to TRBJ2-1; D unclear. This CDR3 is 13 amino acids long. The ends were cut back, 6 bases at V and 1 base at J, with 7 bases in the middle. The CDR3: CASSPASYNEQFF. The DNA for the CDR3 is TGTGCCAGCAGCCCCGCGTCCTACAATGAGCAGTTCTTC.

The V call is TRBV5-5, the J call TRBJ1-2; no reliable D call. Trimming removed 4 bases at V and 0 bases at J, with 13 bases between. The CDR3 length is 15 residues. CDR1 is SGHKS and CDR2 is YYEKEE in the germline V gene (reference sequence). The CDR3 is CASSLGGTTNYGYTF. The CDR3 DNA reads TGTGCCAGCAGCCTCGGTGGCACTACTAACTATGGCTACACCTTC.

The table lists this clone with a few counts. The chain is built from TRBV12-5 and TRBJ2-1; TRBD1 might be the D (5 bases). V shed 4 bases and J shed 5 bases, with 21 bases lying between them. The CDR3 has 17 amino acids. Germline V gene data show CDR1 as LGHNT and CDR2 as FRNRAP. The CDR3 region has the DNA TGTGCTAGTGGTTCCCCGACGGACATAAGGACACACAATGAGCAGTTCTTC. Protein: CASGSPTDIRTHNEQFF.

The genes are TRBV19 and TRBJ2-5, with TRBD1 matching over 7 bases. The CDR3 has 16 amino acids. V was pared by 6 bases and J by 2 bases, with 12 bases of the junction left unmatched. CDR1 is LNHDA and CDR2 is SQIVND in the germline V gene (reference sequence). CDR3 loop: CASSPNRDSPQETQYF. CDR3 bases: TGTGCCAGTAGCCCCAACCGGGACAGTCCTCAAGAGACCCAGTACTTC. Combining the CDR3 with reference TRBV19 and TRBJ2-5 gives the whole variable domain DGGITQSPKYLFRKEGQNVTLSCEQNLNHDAMYWYRQDPGQGLRLIYYSQIVNDFQKGDIAEGYSVSREKKESFPLTVTSAQKNPTAFYLCASSPNRDSPQETQYFGPGTRLLVL.

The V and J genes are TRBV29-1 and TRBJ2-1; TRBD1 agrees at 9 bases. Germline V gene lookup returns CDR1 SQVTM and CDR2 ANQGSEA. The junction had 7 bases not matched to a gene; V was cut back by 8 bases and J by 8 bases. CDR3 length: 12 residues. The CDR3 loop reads CSFRDREYEQFF. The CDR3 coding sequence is TGCAGCTTCCGGGACAGGGAATATGAGCAGTTCTTC.

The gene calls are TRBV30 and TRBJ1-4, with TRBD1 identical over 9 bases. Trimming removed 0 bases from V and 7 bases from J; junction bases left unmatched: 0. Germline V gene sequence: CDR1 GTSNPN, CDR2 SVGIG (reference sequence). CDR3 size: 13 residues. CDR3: CAWSVQGAEKLFF. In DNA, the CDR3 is TGTGCCTGGAGTGTACAGGGGGCTGAAAAACTGTTTTTT.

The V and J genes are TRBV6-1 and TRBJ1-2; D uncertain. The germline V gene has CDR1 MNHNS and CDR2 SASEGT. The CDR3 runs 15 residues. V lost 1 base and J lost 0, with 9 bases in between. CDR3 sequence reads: CASSEEAGSNYGYTF. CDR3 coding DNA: TGTGCCAGCAGTGAAGAGGCGGGATCTAACTATGGCTACACCTTC.

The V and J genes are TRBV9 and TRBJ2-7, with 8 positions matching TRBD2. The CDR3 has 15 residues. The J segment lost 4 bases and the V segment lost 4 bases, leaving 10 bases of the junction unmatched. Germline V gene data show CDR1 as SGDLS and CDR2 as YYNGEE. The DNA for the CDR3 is TGTGCCAGCAGCCCTCGCGGGGCTAGCGGGTACGAGCAGTACTTC. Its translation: CASSPRGASGYEQYF.

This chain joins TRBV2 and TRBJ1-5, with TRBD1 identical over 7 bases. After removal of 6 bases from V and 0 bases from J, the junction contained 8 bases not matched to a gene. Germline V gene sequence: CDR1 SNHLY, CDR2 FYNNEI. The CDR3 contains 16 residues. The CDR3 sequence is CASSLGTDYSNQPQHF. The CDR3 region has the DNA TGTGCCAGCAGCCTCGGGACAGACTATAGCAATCAGCCCCAGCATTTT.